This TCR beta chain was identified during a study of T cell responses to AZD1222 COVID-19 vaccine. Sequencing used immunoSEQ multiplex PCR; TCRdb keeps in-frame clones, though not all of them. The sample contains over 130,000 clones, less than 95% of which appear only once. Material: peripheral blood, obtained on day 0 of AZD1222 vaccination. This TCR came from an adult in good health.

CDR3 bases: TGCAGTGCTCGGACTCTTTACGAGCAGTACGTC. Amino acids: CSARTLYEQYV. The V call is TRBV20-1, the J call TRBJ2-7; TRBD2 might be the D (5 bases). Trimming removed 5 bases from V and 4 bases from J, with 9 bases in between. Germline CDR1 is DFQATT and CDR2 is SNEGSKA (reference sequence). The CDR3 is 11 residues long.